What follows describes a single T cell receptor beta chain. Antigen: not known. The data derive from a study of shared clonotypes between healthy human individuals. Notes on the study in general: Researchers found naive subsets generally carried larger estimated richness than memory subsets.

Germline trimming cut 8 bases from V and 1 base from J; bases unmatched to any gene: 14. Germline values: CDR1 LNHDA, CDR2 SQIVND (reference sequence). The CDR3 has 18 amino acids. CD45RO-negative, CCR7-selected cells formed the naive CD8 fraction, which excluded terminally differentiated effector memory CD45RA+ cells. The authors loaded 150 to 250 ng DNA, 30,000 to 35,000 T cell genomes, into sorted-subset replicate PCRs. As handled by the study authors: Filtering of immunoSEQ junctional sequences could not match full-length read filtering. Data came from immunoSEQ multiplex PCR; TCRdb stores just in-frame clones and leaves some out. V and J calls and clone size are those listed in that table; D and trimming were worked out from the DNA. Of around 550,000 clones listed, approximately 96% are singletons.

The rearrangement links TRBV19 to TRBJ2-2, with 9 bases matching TRBD2. The sequence was collected from a young woman in good health. The sequenced sample was naive CD8+ T cells sorted from blood. CDR3 DNA sequence: TGTGCCAGTCGACGACCCCCACGACTAGCGGAGAACACCGGGGAGCTGTTTTTT. Translating it yields CASRRPPRLAENTGELFF.